Following are 27 T cell receptor beta chains from one sample sequenced in a study of cytomegalovirus exposure and HLA in healthy donors. Researchers ran the PCR with 60 Vbeta and 13 Jbeta primers. The data were produced by immunoSEQ multiplex PCR, yet TCRdb's version contains in-frame clones alone and is incomplete. The table lists around 100,000 clones, 67% of them singletons, with roughly 8.3% in the top ten. Sequenced: PBMCs. The receptors were gathered from a man in his late teens or twenties in good health and CMV-seropositive.

This clone has only one observation. This chain links TRBV6-6 with TRBJ2-3, with D hard to call. Trimming shortened V by 5 bases and J by 6 bases, and 6 bases separated the two germline ends. Germline CDR1 and CDR2: MNHNY and SVGAGI (reference sequence). The CDR3 has 11 residues. The chain's CDR3 is CASSTTDTQYF. The CDR3 coding sequence is TGTGCCAGCAGTACTACCGATACGCAGTATTTT.

This rearrangement joins TRBV11-3 to TRBJ1-1; D gene uncertain. The CDR3 has 12 amino acids. V was pared by 5 bases and J by 7 bases, with 11 bases between. Germline V CDR1 and CDR2: SGHNT, YENEEA. CDR3 DNA sequence: TGTGCCAGCAGCCGGGTCGGACTTGAAGCTTTCTTT. Protein: CASSRVGLEAFF.

This chain joins TRBV6-5 and TRBJ1-1, with D possibly being TRBD1 (5 bases). V was trimmed by 1 base and J by 1 base, leaving 10 bases between them. Germline V lookup: CDR1 MNHEY, CDR2 SVGAGI. The CDR3 covers 15 residues. The CDR3 nucleotides are TGTGCCAGCAGTTACTGGGGAGGGGAGAACACTGAAGCTTTCTTT. Protein product: CASSYWGGENTEAFF.

The CDR3 DNA reads as TGCGCCAGCAGCCCCATCGGGACTGGGGTCTACGAGCAGTACTTC. Protein product: CASSPIGTGVYEQYF. This chain connects TRBV4-1 to TRBJ2-7; tentatively, D is TRBD2 (6 bases). Germline assignment: CDR1 MGHRA and CDR2 YSYEKL. V lost 4 bases and J 3 bases, leaving 16 bases between the germline ends. This CDR3 region has 15 residues.

A remark on this clone: The junction shows a germline mismatch at one end, possibly a read error. This CDR3 reads CASSEYPYEQYF. The CDR3, as DNA: TGCGCCAGCAGTGAGTACCCCTACGAGCAGTACTTC. V is TRBV6-5 and J is TRBJ2-7, with unresolved D. In germline, CDR1 is MNHEY, CDR2 SVGAGI. The CDR3 runs to 12 residues.

V usage is TRBV23-1 and J usage is TRBJ1-2; the D is unclear. TRBV23-1 is an ORF, with its function uncertain. The CDR3 is made up of 16 amino acids. Trimming cost V 1 base and J 8 bases, with 20 bases left between them. The CDR3 sequence: CASSQLFWAGSFGYTF. The CDR3 coding sequence is TGCGCCAGCAGTCAATTGTTCTGGGCAGGCTCCTTCGGCTACACCTTC.

The chain links TRBV15 to TRBJ1-5, with D unresolved. The CDR3 contains 14 residues. The V gene's germline CDR1 is LNHNV and CDR2 YYDKDF (reference sequence). Trimming left V 2 bases short and J 4 bases short, with 9 bases between. CDR3 residues: CATSRLNGNQPQHF. The CDR3 DNA sequence: TGTGCCACCAGCAGATTGAACGGGAATCAGCCCCAGCATTTT. Based on the CDR3 plus reference TRBV15 and TRBJ1-5, the full variable domain is DAMVIQNPRYQVTQFGKPVTLSCSQTLNHNVMYWYQQKSSQAPKLLFHYYDKDFNNEADTPDNFQSRRPNTSFCFLDIRSPGLGDTAMYLCATSRLNGNQPQHFGDGTRLSIL.

The chain joins TRBV7-9 to TRBJ2-5; the D is unclear. The germline V gene has CDR1 SEHNR and CDR2 FQNEAQ (reference sequence). This CDR3 is 17 amino acids long. V was cut by 1 base and J by 3 bases, with 18 bases left in between. This CDR3 is CASSLDPPDTRKETQYF. DNA for the CDR3: TGTGCCAGCAGCTTAGACCCCCCAGATACAAGAAAAGAGACCCAGTACTTC.

This clone has just a few counts. This sequence joins TRBV5-6 and TRBJ1-6, with TRBD1 matching over 9 bases. Germline V gene lookup returns CDR1 SGHDT and CDR2 YYEEEE. The CDR3 extends over 14 amino acids. The ends lost 4 bases at V and 7 bases at J; junction bases unmatched: 3. The CDR3 DNA sequence: TGTGCCAGCAGCCAGGACAGGGGAAATTCACCCCTCCACTTT. Translation: CASSQDRGNSPLHF.

Only one count was recorded for this clone. The chain couples TRBV2 to TRBJ1-6; D call uncertain. The CDR3 sequence is 17 residues long. With 2 bases removed from V and 0 bases from J, the gap between germline ends came to 11 bases. Germline V CDR1 and CDR2: SNHLY, FYNNEI. As DNA, the CDR3 is TGTGCCAGCAGTGAAATGTCCGTTCTCTCCTATAATTCACCCCTCCACTTT. It yields the protein CASSEMSVLSYNSPLHF.

This clone was seen a handful of times. The rearrangement uses TRBV19 and TRBJ2-1; maybe TRBD1 (5 bases). The CDR3 is 12 residues long. The germline CDR1 and CDR2 sequences are LNHDA and SQIVND (reference sequence). V gave up 8 bases and J gave up 9 bases, with 14 bases separating them. The CDR3 DNA follows: TGTGCCAGTGGGGCGGTCAGGGTTGAGCAGTTCTTC. This translates into CASGAVRVEQFF.

This rearrangement joins TRBV29-1 to TRBJ2-1; 10 nucleotides agree with TRBD2. CDR1 and CDR2 (germline): SQVTM, ANQGSEA. V was pared by 4 bases and J by 6 bases, with 6 bases of the junction left unmatched. The length of the CDR3 is 14 residues. The DNA for the CDR3 is TGCAGCGTTGTACAGCGGACTAGCGGCAATGAGCAGTTCTTC. Its protein product is CSVVQRTSGNEQFF.

This chain uses TRBV6-4 with TRBJ2-3; 8 bases fit TRBD2. The CDR3 spans 14 residues. V shed 4 bases and J 1 base; nucleotides not matched to a gene: 1. Germline V lookup: CDR1 MRHNA, CDR2 SNTAGT. The CDR3 DNA reads as TGTGCCAGCAGTGTTAGCGGGGGCACAGATACGCAGTATTTT. Its protein is CASSVSGGTDTQYF.

CDR3 region: CASSTPGEDTEAFF. The CDR3 bases are TGTGCCAGCAGCACCCCAGGGGAAGACACTGAAGCTTTCTTT. The chain combines TRBV28 with TRBJ1-1; D is possibly TRBD1 (6 bases). This CDR3 spans 14 amino acids. Trimming shortened V by 6 bases and J by 3 bases, and 14 bases separated the two germline ends. The germline gives CDR1 MDHEN, CDR2 SYDVKM.

The V gene is TRBV6-6, the J gene TRBJ1-2; TRBD1 matches 8 bases. Germline CDR1 is MNHNY and CDR2 is SVGAGI (reference sequence). Trimming removed 0 bases from V and 2 bases from J; junction bases left unmatched: 2. The CDR3 loop spans 15 amino acids. In DNA, the CDR3 is TGTGCCAGCAGTTACTCGCCAGGGGGCAACTATGGCTACACCTTC. Amino acids: CASSYSPGGNYGYTF.

The rearrangement uses TRBV10-3 and TRBJ1-5; D might be TRBD1 (6 bases). Trimming took off 6 bases at V and 0 bases at J, with 18 bases between the two ends. Germline lookup yields CDR1 ENHRY and CDR2 SYGVKD. The CDR3 extends over 17 amino acids. The CDR3 DNA is TGTGCCATCAGCCGACAGGCTCCAGGGGATAGCAATCAGCCCCAGCATTTT. It specifies CAISRQAPGDSNQPQHF.

The chain links TRBV5-1 to TRBJ2-7, with D perhaps TRBD2 (6 bases). From germline, CDR1 is SGHRS and CDR2 YFSETQ. Trimming removed 3 bases from V and 3 bases from J, with 13 bases in between. The CDR3 has 14 amino acids. This chain's CDR3 is CASSSGLGGYEQYF. The CDR3 DNA reads as TGCGCCAGCAGCTCGGGACTTGGTGGCTACGAGCAGTACTTC.

Only a few counts were recorded for this clone. V usage is TRBV6-1 and J usage is TRBJ1-1, with TRBD1 matching over 9 bases. The V gene's germline CDR1 is MNHNS and CDR2 SASEGT. The CDR3 is 12 amino acids. With V trimmed by 5 bases and J by 6 bases, 1 base remained unmatched. CDR3 DNA sequence: TGTGCCAGCAGTCGACAGGGGGCTGAAGCTTTCTTT. This translates into CASSRQGAEAFF.

The chain employs TRBV6-1 and TRBJ1-6, with D hard to call. Germline CDR1 reads MNHNS; CDR2 reads SASEGT. Trimming removed 6 bases at V and 4 bases at J, with 10 bases between. The CDR3 length is 14 residues. The CDR3 protein is CASSDTYYNSPLHF. CDR3 coding DNA: TGTGCCAGCAGCGATACATATTATAATTCACCCCTCCACTTT.

The V and J genes are TRBV7-9 and TRBJ2-3; 11 bases align to TRBD2. The V gene's germline CDR1 is SEHNR and CDR2 FQNEAQ (reference sequence). The V segment lost 0 bases and the J segment 5 bases; nucleotides outside the gene matches: 4. The CDR3 extends over 16 amino acids. CDR3 nucleotides: TGTGCCAGCAGCTTAGCGACTAGCGGGGTGAGAGATACGCAGTATTTT. It specifies CASSLATSGVRDTQYF. The full variable domain, completed using reference TRBV7-9 and TRBJ2-3, is DTGVSQNPRHKITKRGQNVTFRCDPISEHNRLYWYRQTLGQGPEFLTYFQNEAQLEKSRLLSDRFSAERPKGSFSTLEIQRTEQGDSAMYLCASSLATSGVRDTQYFGPGTRLTVL.

The genes are TRBV7-7 and TRBJ2-3, with D perhaps matching TRBD2 (6 bases). There are 15 residues in the CDR3. Germline V gene lookup returns CDR1 SSHAT and CDR2 FNYEAQ (reference sequence). The V gene lost 6 bases and the J gene lost 8 bases, with 21 bases spanning the gap. The CDR3 region is CASSVSGTSGGTQYF. The CDR3 DNA is TGTGCCAGCAGTGTCTCCGGGACCTCCGGGGGTACGCAGTATTTT.

This CDR3 is CASSPEGTGYGYTF. The CDR3 DNA sequence: TGTGCCAGCAGCCCCGAGGGGACAGGGTATGGCTACACCTTC. The chain carries TRBV7-6 and TRBJ1-2, with 9 bases lining up with TRBD1. Germline lookup yields CDR1 SGHVS and CDR2 FNYEAQ. The CDR3 consists of 14 residues. V was clipped by 5 bases and J by 5 bases; unmatched bases: 6.

The CDR3 reads CASSPLAGGSDTQYF. DNA for the CDR3: TGTGCCAGCAGTCCTCTAGCGGGGGGGTCAGATACGCAGTATTTT. The chain uses TRBV6-4 and TRBJ2-3, with 12 bases that match TRBD2. This CDR3 is 15 amino acids long. V shed 5 bases and J 4 bases; nucleotides not matched to a gene: 4. The germline CDR1 and CDR2 sequences are MRHNA and SNTAGT.

The chain employs TRBV6-5 and TRBJ2-2, with 7 bases matching TRBD1. The V gene end was trimmed by 2 bases and the J gene end by 4 bases; junction bases not matched to a gene: 4. Germline assignment: CDR1 MNHEY and CDR2 SVGAGI. CDR3 length equals 15 residues. This CDR3 reads CASSYIGGGTGELFF. DNA of the CDR3: TGTGCCAGCAGTTACATAGGGGGCGGCACCGGGGAGCTGTTTTTT.

J is TRBJ1-1 and V is TRBV7-9, with 7 bases that match TRBD1. CDR1 SEHNR and CDR2 FQNEAQ come from the germline V gene (reference sequence). The CDR3 sequence is 15 residues long. With V trimmed by 5 bases and J by 7 bases, 13 bases remained unmatched. The CDR3 DNA follows: TGTGCCAGCAGCGACGCCGACAGGGTTATAAGTGAAGCTTTCTTT. Protein: CASSDADRVISEAFF. Using reference TRBV7-9 and TRBJ1-1 for the parts outside the CDR3, the full variable domain is DTGVSQNPRHKITKRGQNVTFRCDPISEHNRLYWYRQTLGQGPEFLTYFQNEAQLEKSRLLSDRFSAERPKGSFSTLEIQRTEQGDSAMYLCASSDADRVISEAFFGQGTRLTVV.

V usage is TRBV19 and J usage is TRBJ2-7; 9 nucleotides align to TRBD1. The length of the CDR3 is 13 residues. Germline V gene lookup returns CDR1 LNHDA and CDR2 SQIVND (reference sequence). With 6 bases clipped from V and 5 bases from J, the junction kept 5 bases outside the gene matches. The CDR3 nucleotides are TGTGCCAGTAGCTGGACAGGGGTCCACGAGCAGTACTTC. Amino acid sequence: CASSWTGVHEQYF.

This clone turned up a few times. This rearrangement joins TRBV7-9 to TRBJ2-1; D gene unclear. Germline CDR1 and CDR2: SEHNR and FQNEAQ (reference sequence). This CDR3 has 13 residues. The germline V and J ends were trimmed by 1 base and 2 bases, with 3 bases remaining between them. The DNA for the CDR3 is TGTGCCAGCAGCTTAGACACCTACAATGAGCAGTTCTTC. Translated: CASSLDTYNEQFF.